The clone carrying this TCR beta chain was counted at least ten times. Combining iRepertoire HTBI primers with Arm-PCR of CDR3 regions, the authors built TCR beta libraries. TCRdb independently ran MiXCR on the multiplex PCR reads; one entry per CDR3 protein. The sample yields roughly 510,000 distinct CDR3 sequences, 15% to 20% seen once. The time point is: newly diagnosed GD, antithyroid drugs for less than 3 months. There was RNA extracted from PBMCs, and the TCR library was made from it. This CDR3 contains 16 residues. Per the germline V gene, CDR1 is MDHEN and CDR2 is SYDVKM. The J segment lost 1 base and the V segment lost 2 bases, leaving 8 bases of the junction unmatched. The data were taken from a study of regulatory T cells in long-lasting Graves disease. These data were likewise used in another study, on T cells in Graves' hyperthyroidism and ophthalmopathy. That investigation notes: Calling Graves' hyperthyroidism stable meant ophthalmopathy did not progress within 18 months.

The rearrangement joins TRBV28 to TRBJ2-7; 7 nucleotides line up with TRBD2. This receptor was taken from a man in his late teens or twenties with Graves disease. Source: peripheral blood mononuclear cells (PBMCs), taken at new diagnosis, from a patient treated with antithyroid drugs. CDR3 sequence: CASSLVVASGSYEQYF. Here the CDR3 DNA reads TGTGCCAGCAGTTTAGTCGTGGCTAGCGGATCCTACGAGCAGTACTTC.